This TCR beta chain was documented in a study of cytomegalovirus exposure and HLA in healthy donors. Study-wide findings and caveats: Reports showed the classifier diagnosing cytomegalovirus status with high specificity and sensitivity. The study flagged some 170 TCR beta chains as cytomegalovirus-associated. In vitro data verified three CMV-associated chains as specific for CMV antigens. Some public TCRs appeared in many individuals, while most sequences were rare.

As regards this clone: Its antigen is currently unknown.

Some clones are missing from TCRdb's copy, which holds only in-frame ones; the method was immunoSEQ multiplex PCR. The sample has roughly 60,000 clones, roughly 96% seen once. The receptor comes from a man aged 18 to 29 in good health and CMV-seronegative. Sequencing input: PBMCs.

Written as DNA, the CDR3 is TGTGCCAGCAGCCAAGAAGGAGGGGCCAAAAACATTCAGTACTTC. The encoded protein is CASSQEGGAKNIQYF. The rearrangement links TRBV4-2 to TRBJ2-4; TRBD2 might be the D (6 bases). This CDR3 has 15 amino acids. Germline assignment: CDR1 LGHNA and CDR2 YNFKEQ. Trimming stripped 0 bases from V and 1 base from J, with 7 bases between.